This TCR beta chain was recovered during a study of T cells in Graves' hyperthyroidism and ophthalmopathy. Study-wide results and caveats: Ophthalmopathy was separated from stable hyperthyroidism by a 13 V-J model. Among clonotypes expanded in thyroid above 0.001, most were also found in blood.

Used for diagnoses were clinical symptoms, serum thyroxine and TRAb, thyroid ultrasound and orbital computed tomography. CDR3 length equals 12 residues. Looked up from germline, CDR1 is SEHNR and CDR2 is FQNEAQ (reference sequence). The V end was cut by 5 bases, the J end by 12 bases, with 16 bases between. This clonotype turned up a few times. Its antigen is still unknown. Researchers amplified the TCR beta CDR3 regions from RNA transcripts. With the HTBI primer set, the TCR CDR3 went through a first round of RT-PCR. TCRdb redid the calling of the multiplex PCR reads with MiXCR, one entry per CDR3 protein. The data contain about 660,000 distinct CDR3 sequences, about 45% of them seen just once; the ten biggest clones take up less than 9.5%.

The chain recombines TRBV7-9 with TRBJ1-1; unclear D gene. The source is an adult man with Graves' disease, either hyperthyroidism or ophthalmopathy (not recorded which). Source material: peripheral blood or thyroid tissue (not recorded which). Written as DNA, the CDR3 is TGTGCCAGCAGCCAAGCCCAGACGGCGACTTTCTTT. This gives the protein CASSQAQTATFF.